The clone carrying this T cell receptor (beta chain) occurred once. These data belong to a study of shared T cell receptors in the human thymus. This table comes from immunoSEQ multiplex PCR, and its TCRdb copy is limited to in-frame clones, with some not included. The table lists about 380,000 clones, approximately 95% of them singletons. This CDR3 has 14 residues. The V end was cut by 0 bases, the J end by 5 bases, with 10 bases between. From germline, CDR1 is WSHSY and CDR2 SAAADI. The sequenced sample consisted of thymocytes. The sequence came from a human donor. The V gene is TRBV10-2, the J gene TRBJ1-2; D unresolved. CDR3 residues: CASSESGQLYGYTF. CDR3 nucleotides: TGCGCCAGCAGTGAGTCGGGCCAGCTGTATGGCTACACCTTC.